This T cell receptor beta chain was retrieved from a study of breast tumors, draining lymph nodes, adjacent tissues. General observations from the study: Tumor and nontumor repertoires were significantly more similar in luminal-like than in basal-like breast cancer.

Samples came from axillary lymph nodes draining the breast cancer. This clonotype was recorded at least ten times. Its antigen is not identified. Germline-derived CDR1 and CDR2 are MDHEN and SYDVKM. Losses at the gene ends were 1 base for V and 7 bases for J; bases not matched to a gene: 4. CDR3 length: 15 residues. TCRdb called the multiplex PCR reads again in MiXCR, with one record for every CDR3 protein. Seen here are 160,000 or so distinct CDR3 sequences, around 35% observed once, and the top ten hold approximately 3.9%. This sequence joins TRBV28 and TRBJ1-6, with 7 bases that match TRBD1. This receptor was obtained from a female donor with breast cancer. Some clones in this sample may be carry-over from other donors' samples. The sequencing input was axillary lymph node tissue. The CDR3 region is CASSLFPGGNSPLHF. In DNA, the CDR3 is TGTGCCAGCAGTTTATTTCCAGGGGGGAATTCACCCCTCCACTTT.